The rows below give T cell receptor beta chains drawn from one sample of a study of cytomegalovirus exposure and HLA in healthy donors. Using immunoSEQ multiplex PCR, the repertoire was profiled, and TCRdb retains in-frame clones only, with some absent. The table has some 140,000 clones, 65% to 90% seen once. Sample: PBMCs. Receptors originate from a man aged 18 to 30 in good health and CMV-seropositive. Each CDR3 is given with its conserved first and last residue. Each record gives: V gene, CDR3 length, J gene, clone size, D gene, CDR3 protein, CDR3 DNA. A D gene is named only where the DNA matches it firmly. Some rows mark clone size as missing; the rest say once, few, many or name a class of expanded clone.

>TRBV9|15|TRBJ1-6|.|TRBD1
CASSAQGVGNSPLHF
TGTGCCAGCAGCGCCCAGGGGGTAGGTAATTCACCCCTCCACTTT
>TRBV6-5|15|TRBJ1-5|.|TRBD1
CASRPTGGVNQPQHF
TGTGCCAGCAGGCCGACAGGGGGAGTCAATCAGCCCCAGCATTTT
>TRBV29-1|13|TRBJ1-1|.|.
CSVEGGTRTEAFF
TGCAGCGTTGAGGGGGGGACCCGCACTGAAGCTTTCTTT
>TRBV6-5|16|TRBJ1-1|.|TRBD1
CASSYAWTGPNTEAFF
TGTGCCAGCAGTTACGCGTGGACAGGGCCGAACACTGAAGCTTTCTTT
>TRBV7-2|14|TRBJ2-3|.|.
CASSLDRSTDTQYF
TGTGCCAGCAGCTTAGACAGGAGCACAGATACGCAGTATTTT
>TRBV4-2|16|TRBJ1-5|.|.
CASSQRDIVGNQPQHF
TGTGCCAGCAGCCAGAGGGACATCGTCGGCAATCAGCCCCAGCATTTT
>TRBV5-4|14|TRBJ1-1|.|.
CASSLGTVNTEAFF
TGTGCCAGCAGCTTGGGGACAGTGAACACTGAAGCTTTCTTT
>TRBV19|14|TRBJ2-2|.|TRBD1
CASAGTGYTGELFF
TGTGCCAGTGCCGGGACAGGTTACACCGGGGAGCTGTTTTTT
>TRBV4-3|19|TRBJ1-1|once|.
CASSQVKGAGAALDTEAFF
TGCGCCAGCAGCCAGGTTAAAGGTGCGGGGGCGGCGTTGGACACTGAAGCTTTCTTT
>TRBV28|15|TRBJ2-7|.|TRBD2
CASSSPGGVSYEQYF
TGTGCCAGCAGTTCCCCCGGGGGGGTCTCCTACGAGCAGTACTTC
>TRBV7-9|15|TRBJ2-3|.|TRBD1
CASSTGQGLPDTQYF
TGTGCCAGCAGCACAGGACAGGGTCTCCCAGATACGCAGTATTTT
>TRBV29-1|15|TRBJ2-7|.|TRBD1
CSVEARDRGLYEQYF
TGCAGCGTTGAGGCTCGGGACAGGGGGCTCTACGAGCAGTACTTC
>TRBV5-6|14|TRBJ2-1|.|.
CASSLTFTGYEQFF
TGTGCCAGCAGCTTAACATTTACGGGTTATGAGCAGTTCTTC
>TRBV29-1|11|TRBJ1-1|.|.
CSAETGPEAFF
TGCAGCGCCGAGACAGGTCCTGAAGCTTTCTTT
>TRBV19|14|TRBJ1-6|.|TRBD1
CASSIWDRGSPLHF
TGTGCCAGTAGTATATGGGACAGGGGTTCACCCCTCCACTTT
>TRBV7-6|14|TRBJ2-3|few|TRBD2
CASSSRWRGDTQYF
TGTGCCAGCAGCTCCCGTTGGCGGGGGGATACGCAGTATTTT
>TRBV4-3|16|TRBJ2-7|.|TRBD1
CASSQDFGTGGDEQYF
TGCGCCAGCAGCCAAGATTTCGGGACAGGGGGCGACGAGCAGTACTTC
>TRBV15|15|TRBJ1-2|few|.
CATSREKDRAYGYTF
TGTGCCACCAGCAGAGAGAAGGACAGAGCCTATGGCTACACCTTC
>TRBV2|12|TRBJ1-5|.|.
CASKRGNQPQHF
TGTGCCAGCAAGCGGGGCAATCAGCCCCAGCATTTT
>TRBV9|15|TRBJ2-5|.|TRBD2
CASSVSGGVQETQYF
TGTGCCAGCAGCGTTAGCGGGGGGGTCCAAGAGACCCAGTACTTC
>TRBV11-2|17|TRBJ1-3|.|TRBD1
CASSLPGQGGSGNTIYF
TGTGCCAGCAGCCTACCCGGACAGGGGGGCTCTGGAAACACCATATATTTT
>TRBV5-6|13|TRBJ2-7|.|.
CASSLAGPAEQYF
TGTGCCAGCAGCTTGGCAGGGCCCGCCGAGCAGTACTTC
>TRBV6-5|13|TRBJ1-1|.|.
CASRRTVDTEAFF
TGTGCCAGCAGGAGGACAGTCGACACTGAAGCTTTCTTT
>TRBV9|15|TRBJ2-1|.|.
CASSPGTTRGNEQFF
TGTGCCAGCAGCCCCGGGACTACGAGGGGGAATGAGCAGTTCTTC
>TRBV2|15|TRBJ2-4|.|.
CASSEGTVAKNIQYF
TGTGCCAGCAGTGAAGGGACAGTAGCCAAAAACATTCAGTACTTC
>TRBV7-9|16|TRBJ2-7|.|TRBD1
CASSSARSGGTYEQYF
TGTGCCAGCAGCTCGGCTAGATCAGGGGGCACCTACGAGCAGTACTTC
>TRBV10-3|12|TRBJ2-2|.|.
CAIREAGGELFF
TGTGCCATCAGGGAGGCCGGCGGGGAGCTGTTTTTT
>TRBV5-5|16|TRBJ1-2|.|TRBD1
CASSSAGTGSNYGYTF
TGTGCCAGCAGCTCGGCCGGGACAGGGTCTAACTATGGCTACACCTTC